The T cell receptor (beta chain) described here comes from a study of blood T cell repertoires in COVID-19. Whole-study context: Spain, Italy and the United States supplied samples that represented acute and convalescent COVID-19. Nucleic acid was either cDNA or gDNA, and it came from T cells, B-cell-depleted T cells, or PBMCs.

In the original analysis: The assay estimated nucleated cells by amplifying reference gene primers. The assay was immunoSEQ multiplex PCR, and TCRdb's table has in-frame clones only and misses some. D and trimming were read from the DNA, whereas the V and J calls and clone size are those reported in that table. This repertoire shows about 160,000 clones, more than 80% found once; its top ten account for approximately 2.8%. Sample: peripheral blood. The clonotype originates from a man in his sixties with acute or convalescent COVID-19.

In DNA, the CDR3 is TGTGCCATCAGTCCGGGACAGGGTTATGGCTACACCTTC. It yields the protein CAISPGQGYGYTF. V and J are TRBV10-3 and TRBJ1-2; TRBD1 aligns across 9 bases. CDR1 and CDR2 (germline): ENHRY, SYGVKD. The CDR3 has 13 amino acids. The V gene end was trimmed by 5 bases and the J gene end by 5 bases; junction bases not matched to a gene: 3.